The source of this TCR beta chain is a study of shared clonotypes between healthy human individuals. The wider study: Plates per donor: three CD4 naive, three CD4 memory, two CD8 naive, one CD8 memory. Study-level findings and limits: A generally larger estimated richness was seen in naive subsets than in memory subsets. It was the non-shared clonotypes that had lower generation probabilities than clonotypes shared by all four donors.

On this clone: What it binds is not known.

Germline V CDR1 and CDR2: GTSNPN, SVGIG (reference sequence). The V and J ends lost 0 bases and 0 bases respectively, with 12 bases between them. The CDR3 loop spans 16 amino acids. TCRdb's table, derived via immunoSEQ multiplex PCR, lists solely in-frame clones and lacks some. The data contain approximately 530,000 clones, around 95% of them singletons. The chain employs TRBV30 and TRBJ2-1; tentatively, D is TRBD2 (6 bases). Sequenced material: naive CD4+ T cells sorted from blood. The subset is: CD45RA+ positively selected. This clonotype was sampled from a young woman in good health. As DNA, the CDR3 is TGTGCCTGGAGTGTAGCTAGCGAGTACTCCTACAATGAGCAGTTCTTC. Translated: CAWSVASEYSYNEQFF.